This paragraph covers one T cell receptor (beta chain) sequence. The data belong to a study of blood T cell repertoires in COVID-19. Study at large: Donors in the United States, Italy and Spain gave samples during acute or convalescent COVID-19. Sample material is recorded as cDNA or gDNA derived from T cells, B-cell-depleted T cells, or PBMCs.

Authors' analysis steps: Counts of nucleated cells, estimated from reference gene primer amplification, were obtained. This table comes from immunoSEQ multiplex PCR, and its TCRdb copy is limited to in-frame clones, with some not included. The D gene and trimming were derived from the DNA, and the V and J assignments and clone size from that table. Of 200,000 to 250,000 clones in the sample, around 80% were seen once. The sequencing sample was made of peripheral blood. This clonotype was obtained from a woman between 40 and 55 years old with acute or convalescent COVID-19.

The CDR3 DNA reads as TGTGCCAGCAGCGTAGAGAGTAGCGGGGGGGTTCAGGCCACAGATACGCAGTATTTT. It yields the protein CASSVESSGGVQATDTQYF. The chain carries TRBV9 and TRBJ2-3; the match to TRBD2 covers 11 bases. The V segment lost 0 bases and the J segment 2 bases; nucleotides outside the gene matches: 11. The CDR3 runs 19 residues. From germline, CDR1 is SGDLS and CDR2 YYNGEE.